A selection of T cell receptor beta chains follows, all from one sample in a study of type 1 regulatory T cells. Their specific antigens are unknown. TCRdb reprocessed the reads with MiXCR, giving one entry per CDR3 protein. The table has tens of thousands of distinct CDR3 sequences, approximately 72% seen once. The sequenced sample consisted of cultured T cells, either the whole culture or a sorted T cell fraction (not recorded which). The source of these receptors is a human donor in good health. CDR3s include the opening cysteine and the closing phenylalanine or tryptophan. The D gene is left open where the match is weak.

j_gene	d_gene	v_gene	CDR3aa
TRBJ2-5	TRBD2	TRBV5-1	CASSWGLAGQETQYF
TRBJ2-7	.	TRBV10-3	CAISTGGEGEQYF
TRBJ2-3	.	TRBV6-6	CASSYSDTQYF
TRBJ1-6	.	TRBV7-2	CASSLSESSYNSPLHF
TRBJ1-1	.	TRBV11-3	CATTPQADMNTEAFF
TRBJ1-3	.	TRBV2	CASAVGYSGNTIYF
TRBJ1-1	.	TRBV20-1	CSARYLVGTEAFF
TRBJ1-2	TRBD1	TRBV12-3/TRBV12-4	CASKTTGTRYGYTF
TRBJ2-7	.	TRBV12-3/TRBV12-4	CASSFVRFYEQYF
TRBJ2-3	TRBD2	TRBV7-2	CASSSSGGSTDTQYF
TRBJ2-3	.	TRBV12-3/TRBV12-4	CASRMGGADTQYF
TRBJ1-3	.	TRBV7-8	CASSYGPISSGNTIYF
TRBJ2-5	TRBD2	TRBV12-3/TRBV12-4	CASSLDSAGGQETQYF
TRBJ2-3	TRBD2	TRBV12-3/TRBV12-4	CASSFPALAGVSDTQYF
TRBJ2-3	.	TRBV3-1	CASSQDRRTAVSSTDTQYF
TRBJ1-2	.	TRBV20-1	CSARGAGFGYGYTF
TRBJ1-6	.	TRBV20-1	CSAGDLTIPNSPLHF